The T cell receptor (beta chain) described here comes from a study of human T cells and chemical hapten exposure. Noted time point: patch test 2, 6 weeks after DPC sensitization. The sample's treatment: therapeutic diphenylcyclopropenone sensitization with weekly scalp DPC. MiXCR, applied by TCRdb to the RACE reads, yields one record per CDR3 protein. The data hold about 40,000 distinct CDR3 sequences, with approximately 3.5% observed a single time. This clonotype was picked up a small number of times. The CDR3 totals 14 residues. Germline CDR1 MDHEN, CDR2 SYDVKM. The junction had 6 bases not matched to a gene; V was cut back by 5 bases and J by 7 bases.

The sample consisted of whole blood, taken in connection with sensitization to the hapten diphenylcyclopropenone (DPC). The sequence came from a man in his forties or fifties with alopecia areata. Some clones in this sample may be carry-over from other donors' samples. J is TRBJ1-4 and V is TRBV28, with TRBD1 matching 8 bases. The CDR3 coding sequence is TGTGCCAGCAGTACGACAGGGGAAGGTGAAAAACTGTTTTTT. It codes for CASSTTGEGEKLFF. The full variable domain, rest sourced from reference TRBV28 and TRBJ1-4, is DVKVTQSSRYLVKRTGEKVFLECVQDMDHENMFWYRQDPGLGLRLIYFSYDVKMKEKGDIPEGYSVSREKKERFSLILESASTNQTSMYLCASSTTGEGEKLFFGSGTQLSVL.